This TCR beta chain was observed in a study of blood T cells in healthy people across ages. Notes on the study in general: Bulk PBMC profiling left naive and antigen-experienced comparisons inconclusive.

The CDR3 length is 10 residues. Germline V lookup: CDR1 SGHNT, CDR2 YENEEA. Trimming took 4 bases from V and 11 from J, leaving 9 bases between them. Next came a second PCR, run for roughly 6 to 11 cycles, which used a sample-barcoded 5' primer along with a J-beta primer mix. From the 5' RACE reads, TCRdb called clonotypes with MiXCR, one entry per CDR3 protein. The table includes about 760,000 distinct CDR3 sequences, roughly three fifths detected once. Of note for this clonotype: Its antigen is unknown.

The V gene is TRBV11-3, the J gene TRBJ2-7; the D is unclear. Source material: blood. The sequence derives from a middle-aged man in good health. CDR3 DNA sequence: TGTGCCAGCAGCTCCTACGAAAAGTACTTC. Its protein is CASSSYEKYF.